The 21 T cell receptor beta chains presented below share a single source sample, sequenced in a study of neurological immune-mediated disorders. Via MiXCR, TCRdb re-called the 5' RACE reads, giving one row per CDR3 protein. The sample lists 40,000 to 55,000 distinct CDR3 sequences; 10% were seen once. Specimen: PBMCs. The receptors were gathered from a woman in her thirties or forties with HTLV-1-associated myelopathy (HAM/TSP).

This clonotype has ten or more counts. The V call is TRBV4-1, the J call TRBJ2-7; D unresolved. The ends were cut back, 2 bases at V and 5 bases at J, with 22 bases in the middle. The CDR3 is 17 residues long. The V gene's germline CDR1 is MGHRA and CDR2 YSYEKL. CDR3 nucleotides: TGCGCCAGCAGCCAAAACCCCCGGGCAAACTACGTCGACGAGCAGTACTTC. This sequence encodes CASSQNPRANYVDEQYF.

This clonotype was picked up many times. This chain joins TRBV27 and TRBJ2-3; the D gene is possibly TRBD1 (5 bases). V was clipped by 5 bases and J by 5 bases, with 17 bases between them. The CDR3 has 15 residues. The germline V gene encodes CDR1 MNHEY and CDR2 SMNVEV (reference sequence). For the CDR3, the DNA is TGTGCCAGCAGTCCCCCCGGGCAAAGGGGAGATACGCAGTATTTT. Protein: CASSPPGQRGDTQYF.

As regards this clonotype: This may be a read error: a much more frequent sequence differs by one nucleotide. The chain has TRBV5-1 and TRBJ1-2; D ambiguous. The V gene's germline CDR1 is SGHRS and CDR2 YFSETQ. The CDR3 is 14 residues long. Trimming removed 0 bases at V and 2 bases at J, with 8 bases between. CDR3 protein: CASSLAVMNYGYTF. The CDR3 DNA reads as TGCGCCAGCAGCTTGGCCGTCATGAACTATGGCTACACCTTC.

This clonotype appeared many times. The DNA for the CDR3 is TGCAGTGCTAGAGATCGGGAGCGGGGGGGCACCAATGAGCAGTTCTTC. Residues: CSARDRERGGTNEQFF. The chain recombines TRBV20-1 with TRBJ2-1; 10 nucleotides agree with TRBD2. The CDR3 is 16 residues long. Germline values: CDR1 DFQATT, CDR2 SNEGSKA (reference sequence). The trim removed 0 bases at V and 6 bases at J, leaving 8 bases unmatched.

This clonotype was detected many times. This rearrangement joins TRBV25-1 to TRBJ1-2; D remains ambiguous. Trimming removed 2 bases from V and 2 bases from J, with 9 bases in between. The CDR3 runs to 14 residues. The germline CDR1 and CDR2 sequences are MGHDK and SYGVNS. The CDR3 protein is CASSEARQNYGYTF. The DNA for the CDR3 is TGTGCCAGCAGTGAAGCTAGGCAAAACTATGGCTACACCTTC.

There are many counts of this clonotype. The CDR3 loop is CSAPAGGLGTEAFF. CDR3 DNA: TGCAGTGCCCCAGCGGGGGGTCTGGGCACTGAAGCTTTCTTT. V is TRBV20-1 and J is TRBJ1-1, with a tentative D call TRBD1 (5 bases). Trimming stripped 6 bases from V and 4 bases from J, with 18 bases between. CDR1 is DFQATT and CDR2 is SNEGSKA in the germline V gene (reference sequence). The CDR3 length is 14 residues.

The chain joins TRBV20-1 to TRBJ2-7, with 12 bases that match TRBD1. Germline V gene sequence: CDR1 DFQATT, CDR2 SNEGSKA (reference sequence). With 5 bases clipped from V and 6 bases from J, the junction kept 5 bases outside the gene matches. CDR3 size: 13 residues. The CDR3 DNA follows: TGCAGTGCTTGGGACAGGGGGCTGGTCGAGCAGTACTTC. Encoded protein: CSAWDRGLVEQYF.

This clonotype was counted at least ten times. This sequence joins TRBV28 and TRBJ1-3; 9 nucleotides agree with TRBD1. Germline-derived CDR1 and CDR2 are MDHEN and SYDVKM. The CDR3 is made up of 13 amino acids. V trimming: 7 bases; J trimming: 3 bases; junction bases outside the gene matches: 1. The CDR3 here is CASKTGGGNTIYF. CDR3 bases: TGTGCCAGCAAGACAGGGGGTGGAAACACCATATATTTT.

This clonotype was found many times. This chain links TRBV7-2 with TRBJ2-3; D call uncertain. V was pared by 5 bases and J by 5 bases, with 8 bases between. The germline V gene encodes CDR1 SGHTA and CDR2 FQGNSA. The CDR3 contains 12 residues. For the CDR3, the DNA is TGTGCCAGCAGCGGACCTGGAGATACGCAGTATTTT. Translated, it gives CASSGPGDTQYF.

This clonotype was detected many times. The rearrangement links TRBV5-1 to TRBJ2-2; a weak D match, TRBD2 (6 bases). The CDR3 has 15 amino acids. The V gene lost 5 bases and the J gene lost 6 bases, with 17 bases spanning the gap. Germline V lookup: CDR1 SGHRS, CDR2 YFSETQ. The CDR3 sequence: CASSYAGTGAGELFF. The DNA for the CDR3 is TGCGCCAGCAGTTATGCCGGGACGGGGGCCGGGGAGCTGTTTTTT.

Comment on this clonotype: This may be a read error, as it is one base from a much larger clone. The chain couples TRBV20-1 to TRBJ2-7; D is perhaps TRBD1 or TRBD2 (5 bases each). The V gene's germline CDR1 is DFQATT and CDR2 SNEGSKA (reference sequence). This CDR3 has 14 residues. V lost 4 bases and J lost 6, with 19 bases in between. The CDR3 is CSAIKTGTATEQYF. The DNA for the CDR3 is TGCAGTGCTATAAAAACCGGGACCGCGACCGAGCAGTACTTC.

This clonotype was found many times. V is TRBV10-3 and J is TRBJ2-1; TRBD1 matches at 9 bases. Looked up from germline, CDR1 is ENHRY and CDR2 is SYGVKD. After removal of 6 bases from V and 2 bases from J, the junction contained 5 bases not matched to a gene. The length of the CDR3 is 15 residues. The CDR3 here is CAISSGQGTYNEQFF. The CDR3 DNA reads TGTGCCATCAGCTCGGGACAGGGAACCTACAATGAGCAGTTCTTC.

This clonotype has ten or more counts. The genes are TRBV7-3 and TRBJ2-1; D is undetermined. Germline assignment: CDR1 SGHTA and CDR2 FQGTGA. V dropped 1 base and J dropped 8 bases, with 9 bases sitting between them. This CDR3 comprises 13 residues. CDR3: CASSLNLSHEQFF. Here the CDR3 DNA reads TGTGCCAGCAGCTTAAATCTTTCTCATGAGCAGTTCTTC.

This clonotype was counted ten times or more. The CDR3 bases are TGTGCCAGCAGCGTCGGGAATAGCAATCAGCCCCAGCATTTT. Its protein is CASSVGNSNQPQHF. The chain links TRBV5-5 to TRBJ1-5, with D uncertain. CDR3 length: 14 residues. Trimming stripped 4 bases from V and 0 bases from J, with 8 bases between. Germline-derived CDR1 and CDR2 are SGHKS and YYEKEE (reference sequence).

This clonotype was seen repeatedly, ten times or more. V and J are TRBV7-2 and TRBJ1-5; tentative D call: TRBD1 (5 bases). The CDR3 runs 14 residues. Germline lookup yields CDR1 SGHTA and CDR2 FQGNSA. The V end lost 8 bases, the J end lost 6 bases, and 17 bases lay between the germline ends. The CDR3 DNA reads as TGTGCCAGCGGCGGTCACAGGTTTGGTCAGCCCCAGCATTTT. It encodes CASGGHRFGQPQHF. Combining the CDR3 with reference TRBV7-2 and TRBJ1-5 gives the whole variable domain GAGVSQSPSNKVTEKGKDVELRCDPISGHTALYWYRQSLGQGLEFLIYFQGNSAPDKSGLPSDRFSAERTGGSVSTLTIQRTQQEDSAVYLCASGGHRFGQPQHFGDGTRLSIL.

The chain links TRBV4-3 to TRBJ1-1; D gene uncertain. V was shortened by 0 bases and J by 1 base, with 9 bases between the two germline ends. This CDR3 is built from 15 residues. Germline CDR1 is LGHNA and CDR2 is YSLEER. The DNA of the CDR3 is TGCGCCAGCAGCCAAGATGCTCGCGGGAACACTGAAGCTTTCTTT. This encodes CASSQDARGNTEAFF.

This clonotype occurred many times. The chain recombines TRBV7-9 with TRBJ1-3; the D gene is possibly TRBD1 (6 bases). Trimming shortened V by 3 bases and J by 4 bases, and 16 bases separated the two germline ends. Germline values: CDR1 SEHNR, CDR2 FQNEAQ (reference sequence). The length of the CDR3 is 16 residues. CDR3 sequence: CASSFSVQGYGNTIYF. CDR3 bases: TGTGCCAGCAGCTTTTCAGTACAGGGTTACGGAAACACCATATATTTT.

This clonotype was seen repeatedly, ten times or more. The gene calls are TRBV7-2 and TRBJ2-5, with 9 bases fitting TRBD2. The junction had 7 bases not matched to a gene; V was cut back by 8 bases and J by 3 bases. CDR1 and CDR2 (germline): SGHTA, FQGNSA. This CDR3 contains 14 residues. The CDR3 sequence: CASLRASGEETQYF. The CDR3 DNA follows: TGTGCCAGCCTTAGGGCTAGCGGGGAAGAGACCCAGTACTTC.

In this sample, this clonotype turned up many times. This chain links TRBV20-1 with TRBJ1-6; 7 bases are a match to TRBD1. Per the germline V gene, CDR1 is DFQATT and CDR2 is SNEGSKA (reference sequence). The V segment lost 3 bases and the J segment 3 bases; nucleotides outside the gene matches: 8. The CDR3 is 16 amino acids. The CDR3: CSARVTGSGYNSPLHF. Here the CDR3 DNA reads TGCAGTGCTAGGGTGACAGGGTCCGGCTATAATTCACCCCTCCACTTT.

This clonotype has a handful of counts. A much bigger clone sits one base away, suggesting this may be a read error. The V call is TRBV6-4, the J call TRBJ2-3; D ambiguous. The CDR3 extends over 16 amino acids. CDR1 is MRHNA and CDR2 is SNTAGT in the germline V gene. The CDR3 DNA follows: TGTGTCAGCAGTGATGGCCTGAACCTTTGGACAGATACGCAGTATTTT. Encoded protein: CVSSDGLNLWTDTQYF.

There are a few counts of this clonotype. The chain uses TRBV7-3 and TRBJ2-3, with 8 nucleotides matching TRBD2. The CDR3 has 17 residues. Germline V lookup: CDR1 SGHTA, CDR2 FQGTGA. Unmatched junction bases numbered 12, after V lost 5 bases and J lost 2 bases. CDR3 coding DNA: TGTGCCAGCAGCAACGGGGGGGTAGCGGGGACCACAGATACGCAGTATTTT. It is translated as CASSNGGVAGTTDTQYF.